The 32 T cell receptor beta chains below were found in one sample sequenced in a study of blood T cells in healthy people across ages. A J-beta primer mix and a sample-barcoded 5' primer were used in a second PCR of roughly 6 to 12 cycles. Each CDR3 protein is one row after TCRdb ran MiXCR on the 5' RACE reads. The sample has 700,000 to 900,000 distinct CDR3 sequences; under 30% are singletons. The same sample was also studied in work on T cells of mothers and their children.

What was sequenced was blood. These receptors all stem from a boy between 5 and 17 years old in good health.

As regards this clonotype: This could be a read error, since a much larger clone is one nucleotide away. The V call is TRBV9, the J call TRBJ2-7; 10 nucleotides match TRBD2. Germline V gene sequence: CDR1 SGDLS, CDR2 YYNGEE. With 4 bases clipped from V and 0 bases from J, the junction kept 4 bases outside the gene matches. This CDR3 comprises 15 residues. CDR3 bases: TGTGCCAGCAGCTTTAGCGGGGGGACCTCCTACGAGCAGTACTTC. Translating gives CASSFSGGTSYEQYF.

This clonotype was observed at least ten times. The chain joins TRBV28 to TRBJ2-5; D may be TRBD2 (6 bases). The V end lost 3 bases, the J end lost 3 bases, and 11 bases lay between the germline ends. Looked up from germline, CDR1 is MDHEN and CDR2 is SYDVKM. The CDR3 runs to 14 residues. The CDR3 bases are TGTGCCAGCAGTTTGGATGGGGAGGAAGAGACCCAGTACTTC. As protein: CASSLDGEEETQYF.

This clonotype was counted a few times. This chain uses TRBV4-2 with TRBJ2-7; D is unclear. CDR1 LGHNA and CDR2 YNFKEQ come from the germline V gene. V lost 4 bases, J lost 0 bases, and 13 bases lay in between. The CDR3 spans 15 residues. DNA of the CDR3: TGTGCCAGCAGCCGTCAAACAGAGATCTCCTACGAGCAGTACTTC. It specifies CASSRQTEISYEQYF.

This chain links TRBV19 with TRBJ1-5; D gene unclear. The V gene lost 9 bases and the J gene lost 0 bases, with 15 bases spanning the gap. Germline CDR1 reads LNHDA; CDR2 reads SQIVND (reference sequence). The CDR3 consists of 15 residues. The CDR3 DNA sequence: TGTGCCAGCGCCGAATGGGTGGATAGCAATCAGCCCCAGCATTTT. Translating gives CASAEWVDSNQPQHF.

The chain links TRBV25-1 to TRBJ2-1; TRBD2 might be the D (5 bases). Germline V CDR1 and CDR2: MGHDK, SYGVNS. V lost 7 bases and J lost 8, with 12 bases in between. CDR3 length equals 12 residues. The CDR3 DNA is TGTGCCAGCACTAAAGAGGGCGATGAGCAGTTCTTC. This encodes CASTKEGDEQFF.

This clonotype has a handful of counts. V gene TRBV29-1 combines with J gene TRBJ2-5; D unclear. Germline V gene data show CDR1 as SQVTM and CDR2 as ANQGSEA. The CDR3 spans 12 residues. V was cut by 4 bases and J by 0 bases, with 6 bases left in between. The CDR3 loop is CSVARNQETQYF. DNA of the CDR3: TGCAGCGTTGCAAGAAACCAAGAGACCCAGTACTTC.

The gene calls are TRBV20-1 and TRBJ2-5; unclear D gene. CDR3 size: 14 residues. From germline, CDR1 is DFQATT and CDR2 SNEGSKA (reference sequence). V gave up 1 base and J gave up 0 bases, with 9 bases separating them. CDR3 protein: CSARVTQNQETQYF. CDR3 coding DNA: TGCAGTGCTAGAGTTACACAGAACCAAGAGACCCAGTACTTC.

The table lists this clonotype with a few counts. This rearrangement joins TRBV28 to TRBJ2-7; TRBD1 matches 10 bases. The CDR3 is 17 amino acids. V dropped 2 bases and J dropped 0; count of bases not matched to a gene: 7. Germline V gene sequence: CDR1 MDHEN, CDR2 SYDVKM. Here the CDR3 reads CASSLPSRTGGSYEQYF. The CDR3 DNA is TGTGCCAGCAGTTTACCCTCCAGGACAGGGGGCTCCTACGAGCAGTACTTC.

Details on this clonotype: The junction departs from germline at one end; a sequencing error may be responsible. This chain joins TRBV12-3 or TRBV12-4 and TRBJ2-3; 9 bases line up with TRBD1. The CDR3 sequence is 15 residues long. The CDR3 coding sequence is TGTGCCGGCAGTTTAGGGACAGGGCGCGCAGATACGCAGTATTTT. The encoded protein is CAGSLGTGRADTQYF.

This sequence joins TRBV4-1 and TRBJ2-2; 10 positions match TRBD1. CDR1 and CDR2 (germline): MGHRA, YSYEKL. The CDR3 is made up of 15 amino acids. Trimming cost V 3 bases and J 5 bases; bases outside gene matches: 3. The DNA for the CDR3 is TGCGCCAGCAGCCAGACAGGGGGCGGGACCGGGGAGCTGTTTTTT. Its protein product is CASSQTGGGTGELFF.

There are a few counts of this clonotype. The chain recombines TRBV5-1 with TRBJ2-1; possibly TRBD2 for D (7 bases). Trimming took 7 bases from V and 1 from J, leaving 12 bases between them. CDR1 SGHRS and CDR2 YFSETQ come from the germline V gene. The CDR3 is made up of 14 amino acids. CDR3 coding DNA: TGCGCCAGCCGGGGGGCAAGGTCCTACAATGAGCAGTTCTTC. Protein sequence: CASRGARSYNEQFF.

This clonotype came up a few times. The chain uses TRBV10-3 and TRBJ2-7; a weak D match, TRBD1 (5 bases). The length of the CDR3 is 15 residues. The ends were cut back, 0 bases at V and 4 bases at J, with 13 bases in the middle. Germline V gene sequence: CDR1 ENHRY, CDR2 SYGVKD. CDR3 nucleotides: TGTGCCATCAGTGAGTCGTGGACACCGATTTACGAGCAGTACTTC. It is translated as CAISESWTPIYEQYF.

A few counts support this clonotype. J is TRBJ2-1 and V is TRBV4-1; D not resolved. The germline gives CDR1 MGHRA, CDR2 YSYEKL. This CDR3 is 17 amino acids long. V lost 1 base and J 7 bases, leaving 20 bases between the germline ends. CDR3 sequence (DNA): TGCGCCAGCAGCCAAGCCCTCGGGCACCAAGTCTGGAATGAGCAGTTCTTC. Encoded protein: CASSQALGHQVWNEQFF.

This clonotype came up a few times. This chain uses TRBV6-1 with TRBJ2-4; TRBD1 or TRBD2 may be the D gene (6 bases each). The CDR3 runs to 15 residues. Germline V gene sequence: CDR1 MNHNS, CDR2 SASEGT. V lost 0 bases to trimming and J lost 4 bases, with 10 bases between them. The CDR3 DNA follows: TGTGCCAGCAGTGAAGCCGGGGGCTCGAAAAACATTCAGTACTTC. Translated: CASSEAGGSKNIQYF.

The rearrangement links TRBV7-9 to TRBJ2-7, with D possibly matching TRBD1 (7 bases). Per the germline V gene, CDR1 is SEHNR and CDR2 is FQNEAQ (reference sequence). This CDR3 is 17 amino acids long. V was clipped by 3 bases and J by 2 bases, with 20 bases between them. The CDR3 reads CASSLGGWGTEAYEQYF. In DNA form, the CDR3 reads TGTGCCAGCAGCTTGGGGGGTTGGGGGACAGAAGCCTACGAGCAGTACTTC.

This clonotype was seen a handful of times. This chain uses TRBV15 with TRBJ2-4; 8 nucleotides agree with TRBD1. The V gene end was trimmed by 5 bases and the J gene end by 5 bases; junction bases not matched to a gene: 5. Germline V CDR1 and CDR2: LNHNV, YYDKDF (reference sequence). The CDR3 loop spans 14 amino acids. The CDR3: CATSFGQGENIQYF. The CDR3 region has the DNA TGTGCCACCAGCTTCGGACAGGGAGAAAACATTCAGTACTTC.

In this sample, this clonotype turned up a few times. The J gene is TRBJ2-1, the V gene TRBV5-1; unclear D gene. Trimming cost V 1 base and J 2 bases, with 10 bases left between them. The CDR3 is 15 amino acids. Germline CDR1 is SGHRS and CDR2 is YFSETQ. The CDR3 is CASSLQNPPYNEQFF. The CDR3 coding sequence is TGCGCCAGCAGCTTGCAGAATCCCCCCTACAATGAGCAGTTCTTC.

This clonotype was observed a handful of times. The chain links TRBV2 to TRBJ2-2; maybe TRBD1 (6 bases). The ends were cut back, 2 bases at V and 4 bases at J, with 14 bases in the middle. The CDR3 is 16 amino acids. Germline V gene sequence: CDR1 SNHLY, CDR2 FYNNEI. For the CDR3, the DNA is TGTGCCAGCAGTGAAACAGGCAGGGGCTTCACCGGGGAGCTGTTTTTT. Translating it yields CASSETGRGFTGELFF.

This clonotype was recorded a few times. At one of its ends the junction is not consistent with the germline gene, which may arise from a read error. The V and J genes are TRBV4-1 and TRBJ2-4; 14 bases are shared with TRBD2. CDR1 MGHRA and CDR2 YSYEKL come from the germline V gene. The CDR3 covers 18 residues. The chain's CDR3 is CASSQGLAGGLAKNILYF. The CDR3 DNA is TGCGCCAGCAGCCAAGGACTAGCGGGGGGGCTAGCCAAAAACATTCTGTACTTC.

Regarding this clonotype: One end of the junction fails to match germline, which may point to a read error. The CDR3 spells CVSSLVATGNTEAFF. Written as DNA, the CDR3 is TGCGTCAGCAGCTTGGTGGCGACAGGGAACACTGAAGCTTTCTTT. V is TRBV5-1 and J is TRBJ1-1, with a tentative D call TRBD1 (6 bases). This CDR3 is 15 amino acids long. Germline V gene lookup returns CDR1 SGHRS and CDR2 YFSETQ. The complete variable domain, with remaining parts taken from reference TRBV5-1 and TRBJ1-1, reads KAGVTQTPRYLIKTRGQQVTLSCSPISGHRSVSWYQQTPGQGLQFLFEYFSETQRNKGNFPGRFSGRQFSNSRSEMNVSTLELGDSALYLCVSSLVATGNTEAFFGQGTRLTVV.

The rearrangement links TRBV29-1 to TRBJ2-5, with 9 bases aligning to TRBD1. The assigned J gene may be wrong: the sequence end matches TRBJ2-7 better. CDR1 and CDR2 from the germline V gene are SQVTM and ANQGSEA. The CDR3 extends over 13 amino acids. CDR3 bases: TGCAGCGCAAAAAGACAGGGGGAATACGAGCAGTACTTC. Its protein is CSAKRQGEYEQYF.

This chain connects TRBV29-1 to TRBJ1-2, with TRBD1 as a possible D gene (5 bases). This CDR3 spans 13 amino acids. Germline V lookup: CDR1 SQVTM, CDR2 ANQGSEA. With 6 bases removed from V and 1 base from J, the gap between germline ends came to 12 bases. The CDR3 DNA reads as TGCAGCGTCCAGGGAACTGATAACTATGGCTACACCTTC. It encodes CSVQGTDNYGYTF.

The table lists this clonotype with a few counts. The gene calls are TRBV11-2 and TRBJ2-5, with D uncertain. The tail of the sequence fits TRBJ2-1 better, so the J call may be wrong. The length of the CDR3 is 13 residues. Germline V lookup: CDR1 SGHAT, CDR2 FQNNGV. The CDR3 DNA sequence: TGTGCCAGCAGCTTAGGGGTTTTGAATGAGCAGTTCTTC. The encoded protein is CASSLGVLNEQFF.

This clonotype has a handful of counts. This chain links TRBV20-1 with TRBJ2-5; 13 positions agree with TRBD2. This CDR3 is built from 15 residues. V lost 5 bases, J lost 5 bases, and 8 bases stayed unmatched. Germline-derived CDR1 and CDR2 are DFQATT and SNEGSKA (reference sequence). The CDR3 DNA follows: TGCAGTGCTGGCACTAGCGGGGGGGCTGTGGAGACCCAGTACTTC. Protein product: CSAGTSGGAVETQYF.

The sample holds a few counts of this clonotype. The V gene is TRBV28, the J gene TRBJ2-7, with D maybe TRBD1 (6 bases). The ends were cut back, 4 bases at V and 1 base at J, with 14 bases in the middle. The germline V gene encodes CDR1 MDHEN and CDR2 SYDVKM. This CDR3 region has 15 residues. The CDR3 coding sequence is TGTGCCAGCAGTTCCTCCGAGACAGGTTCCTACGAGCAGTACTTC. It codes for CASSSSETGSYEQYF.

The chain couples TRBV12-3 or TRBV12-4 to TRBJ2-2; D is perhaps TRBD1 (6 bases). The V end was cut by 5 bases, the J end by 1 base, with 17 bases between. The CDR3 is 17 residues long. The CDR3 nucleotides are TGTGCCAGCAGTCAGAACCCGGGACAAAGGAACACCGGGGAGCTGTTTTTT. It encodes CASSQNPGQRNTGELFF.

The V call is TRBV28, the J call TRBJ1-4; D might be TRBD1 (6 bases). This CDR3 region has 14 residues. Germline assignment: CDR1 MDHEN and CDR2 SYDVKM. V dropped 1 base and J dropped 6 bases, with 9 bases sitting between them. The CDR3 DNA reads as TGTGCCAGCAGTTTATACAGGGAGGATGAAAAACTGTTTTTT. Residues: CASSLYREDEKLFF.

This clonotype appeared a few times. This chain connects TRBV5-5 to TRBJ1-2; 7 nucleotides agree with TRBD1. This CDR3 is 14 amino acids long. Germline lookup yields CDR1 SGHKS and CDR2 YYEKEE (reference sequence). V shed 2 bases, J shed 4 bases, and the junction held 5 bases outside the gene matches. CDR3 sequence (DNA): TGTGCCAGCAGCTTAGGGACAGCTTCCTATGGCTACACCTTC. It specifies CASSLGTASYGYTF.

The chain uses TRBV2 and TRBJ2-7; D is uncertain. Looked up from germline, CDR1 is SNHLY and CDR2 is FYNNEI. The CDR3 totals 12 residues. The V end lost 4 bases, the J end lost 2 bases, and 6 bases lay between the germline ends. The CDR3 DNA is TGTGCCAGCAGTGCGGACGCCTACGAGCAGTACTTC. Translation gives CASSADAYEQYF.

This clonotype has only a few counts. This rearrangement joins TRBV2 to TRBJ1-5; 7 nucleotides align to TRBD1. CDR1 is SNHLY and CDR2 is FYNNEI in the germline V gene. There are 17 residues in the CDR3. J was trimmed by 7 bases and V by 0 bases; bases with no gene match: 12. CDR3 residues: CASSEAGSGGIGQPQHF. The CDR3 DNA is TGTGCCAGCAGTGAAGCGGGCTCAGGGGGAATAGGACAGCCCCAGCATTTT.

The chain uses TRBV25-1 and TRBJ1-4; 7 bases are a match to TRBD1. The CDR3 sequence is 13 residues long. The germline V gene has CDR1 MGHDK and CDR2 SYGVNS. V shed 8 bases, J shed 8 bases, and the junction held 8 bases outside the gene matches. Here the CDR3 reads CASSGQRDEKLFF. CDR3 in DNA: TGTGCCAGCTCGGGACAGAGGGACGAAAAACTGTTTTTT.

This clonotype has a handful of counts. The chain joins TRBV7-2 to TRBJ1-6, with 9 bases identical to TRBD1. Germline V gives CDR1 SGHTA, CDR2 FQGNSA. CDR3 length: 15 residues. The V segment lost 3 bases and the J segment 8 bases; nucleotides outside the gene matches: 5. The CDR3 nucleotides are TGTGCCAGCAGCTTGGGGGACAGGGATGATTCACCCCTCCACTTT. The encoded protein is CASSLGDRDDSPLHF.